These 27 T cell receptor beta chains originate from one sample sequenced in a study of blood T cell repertoires in COVID-19. TCRdb's table, derived via immunoSEQ multiplex PCR, lists solely in-frame clones and lacks some. The sample consists of 100,000 to 150,000 clones, approximately 70% of them appearing once. The material sequenced was peripheral blood. These receptors were taken from a woman in her 70s with acute or convalescent COVID-19.

This sequence joins TRBV3-1 (or the pseudogene TRBV3-2) and TRBJ2-2, with 7 bases that match TRBD1. Germline CDR1 and CDR2: LGHDT and YNNKEL (reference sequence). With V trimmed by 4 bases and J by 4 bases, 6 bases remained unmatched. The CDR3 is 15 residues long. The chain's CDR3 is CASSLRQGATGELFF. The DNA of the CDR3 is TGTGCCAGCAGCCTCCGACAGGGAGCCACCGGGGAGCTGTTTTTT.

This sequence joins TRBV27 and TRBJ2-1; possibly TRBD1 for D (5 bases). Trimming removed 2 bases from V and 0 bases from J, with 14 bases in between. This CDR3 has 17 amino acids. Germline CDR1 is MNHEY and CDR2 is SMNVEV (reference sequence). CDR3 DNA sequence: TGTGCCAGCAGTTTAGGAGCAGGGCCGCCCTCCTACAATGAGCAGTTCTTC. Encoded protein: CASSLGAGPPSYNEQFF.

The chain has TRBV18 and TRBJ1-6; 7 nucleotides match TRBD1. Per the germline V gene, CDR1 is KGHSH and CDR2 is LQKENI. The CDR3 extends over 17 amino acids. The ends lost 0 bases at V and 3 bases at J; junction bases unmatched: 5. CDR3 region: CASSPPGQQFYNSPLHF. The CDR3 region has the DNA TGTGCCAGCTCACCACCGGGACAGCAGTTCTATAATTCACCCCTCCACTTT.

V and J are TRBV2 and TRBJ2-2, with 11 bases matching TRBD1. With 8 bases clipped from V and 5 bases from J, the junction kept 1 base outside the gene matches. The CDR3 totals 13 residues. The V gene's germline CDR1 is SNHLY and CDR2 FYNNEI. The DNA of the CDR3 is TGTGCCAGCGGACAGGGGGCGACCGGGGAGCTGTTTTTT. Translating it yields CASGQGATGELFF.

This clone was counted between two and nine times. The CDR3 protein is CASSPGTGTETQYF. In nucleotides, the CDR3 is TGTGCCAGCTCCCCCGGGACAGGGACAGAGACCCAGTACTTC. The chain is built from TRBV7-8 and TRBJ2-5, with 9 bases fitting TRBD1. This CDR3 is 14 amino acids long. Germline trimming cut 8 bases from V and 4 bases from J; bases unmatched to any gene: 8. Germline CDR1 and CDR2: SGHVS and FQNEAQ.

The rearrangement joins TRBV2 to TRBJ2-5; 10 nucleotides match TRBD2. After removal of 6 bases from V and 5 bases from J, the junction contained 6 bases not matched to a gene. The germline CDR1 and CDR2 sequences are SNHLY and FYNNEI. The CDR3 is 14 amino acids. The chain's CDR3 is CASRAGGPPETQYF. The CDR3 DNA sequence: TGTGCCAGCAGAGCGGGAGGGCCCCCGGAGACCCAGTACTTC.

This clone was recorded many times. V gene TRBV7-2 combines with J gene TRBJ2-7, with 12 bases fitting TRBD1. CDR3 length: 16 residues. Trimming at V came to 5 bases and at J to 6 bases, leaving 11 bases not matched to a gene. The germline V gene encodes CDR1 SGHTA and CDR2 FQGNSA. The CDR3 spells CASSPGTGGALGEQYF. CDR3 nucleotide sequence: TGTGCCAGCAGCCCCGGGACAGGGGGCGCCCTAGGCGAGCAGTACTTC.

The CDR3 loop reads CASSNTAGGNSPLHF. The CDR3 region has the DNA TGCGCCAGCAGCAACACCGCAGGGGGTAATTCACCCCTCCACTTT. V gene TRBV5-1 combines with J gene TRBJ1-6; the match to TRBD1 covers 7 bases. The CDR3 contains 15 residues. J lost 6 bases, V lost 4 bases, and 7 bases had no gene match. Looked up from germline, CDR1 is SGHRS and CDR2 is YFSETQ.

The genes are TRBV7-2 and TRBJ2-3, with TRBD2 matching 11 bases. Germline V lookup: CDR1 SGHTA, CDR2 FQGNSA. The junction had 10 bases not matched to a gene; V was cut back by 5 bases and J by 0 bases. This CDR3 contains 18 residues. CDR3 coding DNA: TGTGCCAGCAGCCGCCTCCTAGCGGGGGGTACAAGCACAGATACGCAGTATTTT. This gives the protein CASSRLLAGGTSTDTQYF.

The chain carries TRBV6-2 or TRBV6-3 and TRBJ1-2; possibly TRBD1 for D (5 bases). V lost 2 bases, J lost 8 bases, and 12 bases lay in between. Germline CDR1 MNHEY, CDR2 SVGEGT. The CDR3 is 13 residues long. The CDR3 loop is CASSYGPGGGYTF. The CDR3 DNA follows: TGTGCCAGCAGTTACGGTCCGGGGGGAGGCTACACCTTC.

V is TRBV7-3 and J is TRBJ2-1, with a weak D call TRBD2 (6 bases). The V gene's germline CDR1 is SGHTA and CDR2 FQGTGA. The CDR3 is 13 amino acids. Trimming cost V 5 bases and J 4 bases, with 9 bases left between them. This chain's CDR3 is CASSAGSYNEQFF. The CDR3 bases are TGTGCCAGCAGCGCGGGGAGTTACAATGAGCAGTTCTTC.

This clone occurred once. The chain employs TRBV30 and TRBJ2-7; D is ambiguous. Germline loops: CDR1 GTSNPN, CDR2 SVGIG (reference sequence). Trimming left V 1 base short and J 0 bases short, with 7 bases between. This CDR3 comprises 13 residues. CDR3: CAWSGAPSYEQYF. The CDR3 DNA reads as TGTGCCTGGAGTGGGGCACCCTCCTACGAGCAGTACTTC.

The chain employs TRBV20-1 and TRBJ2-5, with a possible D match to TRBD2 (6 bases). The CDR3 has 15 residues. Trimming stripped 3 bases from V and 9 bases from J, with 23 bases between. Per germline, CDR1 DFQATT and CDR2 SNEGSKA (reference sequence). CDR3 coding DNA: TGCAGTGCTAGTCCTAGGGGCGGAGGGCCCGGGGCCCAGTACTTC. Protein: CSASPRGGGPGAQYF.

This clone has only one observation. The chain couples TRBV18 to TRBJ2-7; 11 nucleotides line up with TRBD2. The V gene's germline CDR1 is KGHSH and CDR2 LQKENI. The CDR3 is made up of 19 amino acids. Trimming removed 2 bases from V and 5 bases from J; junction bases left unmatched: 17. CDR3 sequence: CASSPIGLTSGRGVDEQYF. The CDR3 DNA reads TGTGCCAGCTCACCAATTGGGCTTACTAGCGGGAGAGGGGTGGACGAGCAGTACTTC. Based on the CDR3 plus reference TRBV18 and TRBJ2-7, the full variable domain is NAGVMQNPRHLVRRRGQEARLRCSPMKGHSHVYWYRQLPEEGLKFMVYLQKENIIDESGMPKERFSAEFPKEGPSILRIQQVVRGDSAAYFCASSPIGLTSGRGVDEQYFGPGTRLTVT.

The V gene is TRBV11-2, the J gene TRBJ2-1; 13 positions match TRBD2. V lost 5 bases to trimming and J lost 7 bases; unmatched junction nucleotides: 8. Germline V CDR1 and CDR2: SGHAT, FQNNGV. This CDR3 contains 16 residues. The chain's CDR3 is CASSPRLAGGRNEQFF. For the CDR3, the DNA is TGTGCCAGCAGCCCCAGACTAGCGGGGGGCCGGAATGAGCAGTTCTTC.

The chain links TRBV18 to TRBJ1-1, with D uncertain. V was cut by 3 bases and J by 1 base, with 9 bases left in between. The CDR3 totals 14 residues. In germline, CDR1 is KGHSH, CDR2 LQKENI. The CDR3 nucleotides read TGTGCCAGCTCACCGTATGACAAGAACACTGAAGCTTTCTTT. It codes for CASSPYDKNTEAFF. Complete variable domain (other parts from reference TRBV18 and TRBJ1-1): NAGVMQNPRHLVRRRGQEARLRCSPMKGHSHVYWYRQLPEEGLKFMVYLQKENIIDESGMPKERFSAEFPKEGPSILRIQQVVRGDSAAYFCASSPYDKNTEAFFGQGTRLTVV.

This chain uses TRBV28 with TRBJ1-2, with 8 bases identical to TRBD1. Per germline, CDR1 MDHEN and CDR2 SYDVKM. This CDR3 has 17 amino acids. V lost 4 bases to trimming and J lost 0 bases; unmatched junction nucleotides: 10. The CDR3 DNA follows: TGTGCCAGCAGTTCCTACGGGACAGGAATAACTAACTATGGCTACACCTTC. It translates to CASSSYGTGITNYGYTF.

The V gene is TRBV19, the J gene TRBJ1-1; perhaps TRBD1 as D (5 bases). In germline, CDR1 is LNHDA, CDR2 SQIVND (reference sequence). The ends were cut back, 5 bases at V and 4 bases at J, with 17 bases in the middle. CDR3 size: 15 residues. The CDR3 sequence: CASSSRQKGATEAFF. The DNA for the CDR3 is TGTGCCAGTAGTTCCCGACAGAAAGGAGCCACTGAAGCTTTCTTT.

This clone came up once. V and J are TRBV12-3 or TRBV12-4 and TRBJ2-3; 7 nucleotides line up with TRBD1. The junction had 0 bases not matched to a gene; V was cut back by 6 bases and J by 3 bases. The CDR3 has 12 residues. CDR3 in amino acids: CASRQGTDTQYF. CDR3 DNA: TGTGCCAGCAGACAGGGGACAGATACGCAGTATTTT.

The chain joins TRBV5-4 to TRBJ2-7, with 12 bases lining up with TRBD1. This CDR3 is built from 13 residues. J lost 6 bases, V lost 4 bases, and 2 bases had no gene match. CDR1 and CDR2 from the germline V gene are SGHNT and YYREEE (reference sequence). In nucleotides, the CDR3 is TGTGCCAGCAGCGGGACAGGGGGCAGCGAGCAGTACTTC. This sequence encodes CASSGTGGSEQYF.

This clone has a handful of counts. This chain joins TRBV5-5 and TRBJ2-6; TRBD1 might be the D (6 bases). This CDR3 has 16 amino acids. The V end was cut by 0 bases, the J end by 0 bases, with 7 bases between. The V gene's germline CDR1 is SGHKS and CDR2 YYEKEE (reference sequence). The CDR3 DNA follows: TGTGCCAGCAGCTTGGAAGGGGGCTCTGGGGCCAACGTCCTGACTTTC. Protein product: CASSLEGGSGANVLTF.

This clone was seen once. The chain links TRBV5-1 to TRBJ2-7; the match to TRBD2 covers 7 bases. Germline assignment: CDR1 SGHRS and CDR2 YFSETQ. V lost 10 bases to trimming and J lost 5 bases; unmatched junction nucleotides: 15. The CDR3 extends over 14 amino acids. CDR3 in DNA: TGCGCCTCCCATGAGAGCGGGACGTCCCACGAGCAGTACTTC. Encoded protein: CASHESGTSHEQYF.

The genes are TRBV5-1 and TRBJ2-2; 8 bases are a match to TRBD1. Unmatched junction bases numbered 10, after V lost 4 bases and J lost 8 bases. Looked up from germline, CDR1 is SGHRS and CDR2 is YFSETQ. This CDR3 has 15 residues. Here the CDR3 reads CASSPEAGGEGELFF. The CDR3, as DNA: TGCGCCAGCAGCCCGGAGGCAGGGGGCGAAGGGGAGCTGTTTTTT.

The gene calls are TRBV19 and TRBJ2-1; D uncertain. Per germline, CDR1 LNHDA and CDR2 SQIVND (reference sequence). The CDR3 extends over 15 amino acids. V dropped 9 bases and J dropped 0 bases, with 15 bases sitting between them. The CDR3 here is CASATAARSYNEQFF. The DNA of the CDR3 is TGTGCCAGCGCCACTGCGGCCCGCTCCTACAATGAGCAGTTCTTC.

This clone turned up a few times. The chain links TRBV9 to TRBJ2-1; 13 positions match TRBD2. The CDR3 has 15 amino acids. Germline values: CDR1 SGDLS, CDR2 YYNGEE. The junction had 4 bases not matched to a gene; V was cut back by 4 bases and J by 6 bases. The CDR3 is CASSLGTSGTNEQFF. The CDR3 coding sequence is TGTGCCAGCAGCTTAGGGACTAGCGGGACCAATGAGCAGTTCTTC.

This clone was detected once. The chain has TRBV5-8 and TRBJ2-7; 9 bases map to TRBD2. The CDR3 spans 14 residues. The J segment lost 4 bases and the V segment lost 1 base, leaving 3 bases of the junction unmatched. CDR1 is SGHTS and CDR2 is YDEGEE in the germline V gene. The CDR3 here is CASSLYSGRYEQYF. The CDR3 DNA sequence: TGTGCCAGCAGCTTGTACAGCGGGAGGTACGAGCAGTACTTC.

The rearrangement joins TRBV12-3 or TRBV12-4 to TRBJ2-7; maybe TRBD2 (6 bases). This CDR3 region has 13 residues. Trimming shortened V by 6 bases and J by 7 bases, and 16 bases separated the two germline ends. The DNA of the CDR3 is TGTGCCAGCAGCCCGATTGGGGGGTGGGAGCAGTACTTC. Its translation is CASSPIGGWEQYF.